This entry features one T cell receptor (beta chain) sequence. The target antigen is unknown. The data derive from a study of cytomegalovirus exposure and HLA in healthy donors. General study points: TCR beta chains numbering roughly 150 were designated cytomegalovirus-associated. TRBV6-2, TRBV6-3 and other indistinguishable V segments were excluded.

The germline V gene encodes CDR1 SEHNR and CDR2 FQNEAQ (reference sequence). V was pared by 4 bases and J by 1 base, with 6 bases of the junction left unmatched. The CDR3 is 15 residues long. Use of 60 Vbeta and 13 Jbeta primers characterized the PCR. Some clones are missing from TCRdb's copy, which holds only in-frame ones; the method was immunoSEQ multiplex PCR. This sample's table has under 50,000 clones. This TCR was recovered from a male donor in good health and CMV-seronegative. The chain has TRBV7-9 and TRBJ1-2; 7 nucleotides align to TRBD1. Sequenced: PBMCs. CDR3 sequence: CASSSGTDFNYGYTF. DNA for the CDR3: TGTGCCAGCAGCTCCGGGACAGACTTTAACTATGGCTACACCTTC.